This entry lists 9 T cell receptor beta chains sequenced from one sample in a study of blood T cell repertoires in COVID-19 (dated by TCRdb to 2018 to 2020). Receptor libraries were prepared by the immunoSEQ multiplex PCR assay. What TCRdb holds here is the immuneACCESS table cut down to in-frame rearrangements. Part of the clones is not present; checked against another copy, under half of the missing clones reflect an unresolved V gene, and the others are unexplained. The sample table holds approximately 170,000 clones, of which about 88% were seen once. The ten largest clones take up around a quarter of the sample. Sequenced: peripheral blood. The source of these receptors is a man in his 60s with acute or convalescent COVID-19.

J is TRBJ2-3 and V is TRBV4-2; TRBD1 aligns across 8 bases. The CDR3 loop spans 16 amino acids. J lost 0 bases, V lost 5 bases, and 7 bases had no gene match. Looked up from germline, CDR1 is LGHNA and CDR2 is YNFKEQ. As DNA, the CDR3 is TGTGCCAGCAGCGGACAGGGTCCTTTTAGCACAGATACGCAGTATTTT. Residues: CASSGQGPFSTDTQYF.

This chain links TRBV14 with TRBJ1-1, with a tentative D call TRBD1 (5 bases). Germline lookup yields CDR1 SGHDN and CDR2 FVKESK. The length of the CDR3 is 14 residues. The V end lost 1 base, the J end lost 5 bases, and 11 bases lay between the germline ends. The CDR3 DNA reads TGTGCCAGCAGCCAAGGGAGGGGTAGGACTGAAGCTTTCTTT. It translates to CASSQGRGRTEAFF.

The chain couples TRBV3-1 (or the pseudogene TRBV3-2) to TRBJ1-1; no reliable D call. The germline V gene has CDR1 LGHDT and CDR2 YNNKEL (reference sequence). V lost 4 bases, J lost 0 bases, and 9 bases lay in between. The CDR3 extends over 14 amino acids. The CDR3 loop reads CASSPYSLNTEAFF. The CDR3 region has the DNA TGTGCCAGCAGCCCGTATAGTCTGAACACTGAAGCTTTCTTT.

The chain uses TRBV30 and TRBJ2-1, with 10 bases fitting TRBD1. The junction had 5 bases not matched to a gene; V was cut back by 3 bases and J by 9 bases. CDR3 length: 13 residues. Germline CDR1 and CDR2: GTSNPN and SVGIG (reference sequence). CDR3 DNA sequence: TGTGCCTGGAGGGGACAGGGGAATAGTGAGCAGTTCTTC. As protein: CAWRGQGNSEQFF.

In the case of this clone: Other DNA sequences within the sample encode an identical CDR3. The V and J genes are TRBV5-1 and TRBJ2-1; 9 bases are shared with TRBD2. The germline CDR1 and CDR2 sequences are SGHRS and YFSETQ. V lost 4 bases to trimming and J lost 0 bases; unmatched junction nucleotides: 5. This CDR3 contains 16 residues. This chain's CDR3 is CASSPAGGSSYNEQFF. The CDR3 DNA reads TGCGCCAGCAGCCCAGCGGGAGGTAGCTCCTACAATGAGCAGTTCTTC.

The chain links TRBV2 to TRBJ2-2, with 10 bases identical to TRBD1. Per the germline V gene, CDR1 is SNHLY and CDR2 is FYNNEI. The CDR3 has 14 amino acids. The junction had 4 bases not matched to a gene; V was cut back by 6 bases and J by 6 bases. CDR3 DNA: TGTGCCAGCAGACGACAGGGGGCCTCCGGGGAGCTGTTTTTT. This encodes CASRRQGASGELFF.

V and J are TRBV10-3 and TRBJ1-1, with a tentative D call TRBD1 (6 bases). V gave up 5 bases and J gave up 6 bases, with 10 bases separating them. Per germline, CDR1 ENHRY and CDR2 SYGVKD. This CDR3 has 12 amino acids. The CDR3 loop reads CAISKTGPEAFF. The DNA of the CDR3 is TGTGCCATCAGTAAAACAGGGCCTGAAGCTTTCTTT.

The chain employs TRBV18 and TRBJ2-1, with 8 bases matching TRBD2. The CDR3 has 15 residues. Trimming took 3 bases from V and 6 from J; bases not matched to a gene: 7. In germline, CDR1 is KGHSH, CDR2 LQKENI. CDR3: CASSPSAGAGNEQFF. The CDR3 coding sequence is TGTGCCAGCTCACCTTCAGCGGGGGCGGGCAATGAGCAGTTCTTC.

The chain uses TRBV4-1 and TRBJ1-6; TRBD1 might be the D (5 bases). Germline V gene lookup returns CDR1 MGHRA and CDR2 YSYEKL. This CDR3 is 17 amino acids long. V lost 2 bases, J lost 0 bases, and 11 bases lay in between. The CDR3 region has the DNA TGCGCCAGCAGCCAATCCAGGGTAGCCTCCTATAATTCACCCCTCCACTTT. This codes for CASSQSRVASYNSPLHF.